Presented here are 18 T cell receptor beta chains from one specimen sequenced in a study of sequential checkpoint blockade in melanoma. Treatment given: randomized to nivolumab then ipilimumab (arm A) or the reverse (arm B). Profiled with immunoSEQ multiplex PCR; TCRdb holds only in-frame clones, not every one. This table holds some 9,200 clones, less than 30% found once. The specimen comprised tumor tissue (inferred from file names), sampled from a patient given nivolumab and ipilimumab in sequence. All receptors derive from a human donor with melanoma.

This clone is judged medium-sized. V gene TRBV28 combines with J gene TRBJ1-1, with D perhaps matching TRBD1 (5 bases). Per germline, CDR1 MDHEN and CDR2 SYDVKM. Trimming pared 4 bases from V and 5 bases from J, leaving 14 bases between. The CDR3 is 14 residues long. The CDR3 nucleotides are TGTGCCAGCAGTTCCGCAGGGTTGGATACTGAAGCTTTCTTT. Translating it yields CASSSAGLDTEAFF.

This clone has only a few counts. The chain couples TRBV11-3 to TRBJ2-3; 8 bases map to TRBD2. The junction had 5 bases not matched to a gene; V was cut back by 2 bases and J by 7 bases. Germline assignment: CDR1 SGHNT and CDR2 YENEEA. CDR3 length equals 14 residues. This CDR3 reads CASSLFSGGNTQYF. In DNA form, the CDR3 reads TGTGCCAGCAGCTTATTCAGCGGGGGAAATACGCAGTATTTT.

This clone was counted ten times or more. The rearrangement links TRBV6-8 to TRBJ2-3; TRBD1 matches at 11 bases. The CDR3 is 15 amino acids. V trimming: 6 bases; J trimming: 2 bases; junction bases outside the gene matches: 4. CDR1 MNHGY and CDR2 SAAAGT come from the germline V gene. DNA for the CDR3: TGTGCCAGCAGGGGACAGGGGGGATCCACAGATACGCAGTATTTT. Protein: CASRGQGGSTDTQYF.

This clone was counted many times. The chain joins TRBV11-3 to TRBJ1-5; possibly TRBD1 for D (5 bases). This CDR3 comprises 14 residues. V lost 2 bases and J lost 6, with 11 bases in between. Germline V gene data show CDR1 as SGHNT and CDR2 as YENEEA. The CDR3 DNA is TGTGCCAGCAGCTTATCTGGGGGTGGTCAGCCCCAGCATTTT. This sequence encodes CASSLSGGGQPQHF.

This clone is medium-sized within its sample. The gene calls are TRBV11-3 and TRBJ2-3; 7 nucleotides line up with TRBD2. The CDR3 is made up of 16 amino acids. V shed 5 bases and J 2 bases; nucleotides not matched to a gene: 10. CDR1 and CDR2 (germline): SGHNT, YENEEA. CDR3: CASSLNPSGNTDTQYF. The CDR3 DNA is TGTGCCAGCAGCCTAAATCCTAGCGGAAACACAGATACGCAGTATTTT.

In its sample, this clone was seen a few times. This chain links TRBV11-3 with TRBJ2-3; 16 positions agree with TRBD2. V was pared by 6 bases and J by 4 bases, with 4 bases of the junction left unmatched. This CDR3 region has 16 residues. Germline V gene sequence: CDR1 SGHNT, CDR2 YENEEA. The CDR3 DNA sequence: TGTGCCAGCAGAGCCGGGACTAGCGGGGGGGCAGATACGCAGTATTTT. Translation gives CASRAGTSGGADTQYF.

This clone has a handful of counts. The chain employs TRBV29-1 and TRBJ2-3; 8 bases line up with TRBD2. CDR1 and CDR2 from the germline V gene are SQVTM and ANQGSEA. V was pared by 5 bases and J by 1 base, with 2 bases of the junction left unmatched. CDR3 length equals 13 residues. CDR3 sequence: CSVPGLGTDTQYF. In DNA form, the CDR3 reads TGCAGCGTTCCGGGACTAGGCACAGATACGCAGTATTTT.

The chain combines TRBV11-3 with TRBJ1-5; D gene ambiguous. This CDR3 is built from 14 residues. V gave up 1 base and J gave up 4 bases, with 8 bases separating them. Germline CDR1 SGHNT, CDR2 YENEEA. The CDR3 sequence is CASSLGFINQPQHF. The DNA of the CDR3 is TGTGCCAGCAGCTTAGGGTTTATTAATCAGCCCCAGCATTTT.

This clone appeared a few times. The rearrangement joins TRBV9 to TRBJ2-1; TRBD2 is a possible D gene (5 bases). V lost 7 bases and J lost 2, with 10 bases in between. This CDR3 has 13 amino acids. Germline-derived CDR1 and CDR2 are SGDLS and YYNGEE. CDR3 DNA sequence: TGTGCCAGCGCCGAGGGAACCTACAATGAGCAGTTCTTC. Translated, it gives CASAEGTYNEQFF.

This clone qualifies as medium-sized. V gene TRBV11-3 combines with J gene TRBJ1-2, with a weak D call TRBD1 (5 bases). V was clipped by 4 bases and J by 8 bases, with 17 bases between them. CDR3 size: 14 residues. Per germline, CDR1 SGHNT and CDR2 YENEEA. The CDR3 DNA reads TGTGCCAGCAGCTCCGAGGGGCCAGGGAAAGGCTACACCTTC. It yields the protein CASSSEGPGKGYTF.

The rearrangement links TRBV28 to TRBJ2-5; the match to TRBD2 covers 9 bases. Germline values: CDR1 MDHEN, CDR2 SYDVKM. The V gene end was trimmed by 4 bases and the J gene end by 4 bases; junction bases not matched to a gene: 10. This CDR3 has 16 residues. The CDR3 DNA reads TGTGCCAGCAGTTCCCCCGGGACTAGCATGGTAGAGACCCAGTACTTC. Translation gives CASSSPGTSMVETQYF.

This clone was counted at least ten times. V is TRBV19 and J is TRBJ1-2; D is unresolved. This CDR3 is 10 amino acids long. Trimming shortened V by 10 bases and J by 4 bases, and 7 bases separated the two germline ends. The germline V gene encodes CDR1 LNHDA and CDR2 SQIVND (reference sequence). The chain's CDR3 is CATEAYGYTF. The CDR3 DNA reads TGTGCCACGGAGGCCTATGGCTACACCTTC.

This clone showed up just a few times. This chain links TRBV1 with TRBJ2-7. TRBV1 is labeled a pseudogene. The CDR3 runs 13 residues. The CDR3 DNA reads as TGCGCCAGCAGCCAAGAAGCGCAGGACGAGCAGTACTTC. Protein: CASSQEAQDEQYF.

V usage is TRBV7-1 and J usage is TRBJ2-2; TRBD1 is a possible D gene (5 bases). TRBV7-1 belongs to the ORF category, with a function that is uncertain. V lost 5 bases and J lost 6, with 10 bases in between. CDR3 size: 13 residues. The CDR3, as DNA: TGTGCCAGCAGCCGACAGTTCCCCGGGGAGCTGTTTTTT. Translation: CASSRQFPGELFF.

V gene TRBV6-8 combines with J gene TRBJ1-1; D is perhaps TRBD1 (6 bases). With 2 bases removed from V and 4 bases from J, the gap between germline ends came to 14 bases. The CDR3 is 15 amino acids. Germline V gene lookup returns CDR1 MNHGY and CDR2 SAAAGT. CDR3 amino acids: CASSYNRVVITEAFF. Written as DNA, the CDR3 is TGTGCCAGCAGTTACAACAGGGTGGTAATCACTGAAGCTTTCTTT.

J is TRBJ2-7 and V is TRBV27; possible D gene TRBD2, 7 bases. Trimming took off 8 bases at V and 7 bases at J, with 21 bases between the two ends. There are 14 residues in the CDR3. Germline CDR1 MNHEY, CDR2 SMNVEV (reference sequence). The CDR3 DNA follows: TGTGCCAGCTCCCGGGGGGCGCGCCTTGAAGAGCAGTACTTC. Its protein product is CASSRGARLEEQYF.

This clone has more than one count but fewer than ten. The rearrangement joins TRBV11-3 to TRBJ1-2, with 7 bases aligning to TRBD1. This CDR3 is 15 amino acids long. The ends lost 6 bases at V and 6 bases at J; junction bases unmatched: 13. Germline CDR1 reads SGHNT; CDR2 reads YENEEA. The CDR3 bases are TGTGCCAGCAGGCCCGGAGGGACAGATGGTAATGGCTACACCTTC. Translation: CASRPGGTDGNGYTF.

CDR3 DNA: TGTGCCAGCATCCAGGGCCATTCTGGAAACACCATATATTTT. Translated: CASIQGHSGNTIYF. The chain employs TRBV12-5 and TRBJ1-3, with D maybe TRBD1 (5 bases). CDR1 and CDR2 (germline): LGHNT, FRNRAP. The CDR3 extends over 14 amino acids.